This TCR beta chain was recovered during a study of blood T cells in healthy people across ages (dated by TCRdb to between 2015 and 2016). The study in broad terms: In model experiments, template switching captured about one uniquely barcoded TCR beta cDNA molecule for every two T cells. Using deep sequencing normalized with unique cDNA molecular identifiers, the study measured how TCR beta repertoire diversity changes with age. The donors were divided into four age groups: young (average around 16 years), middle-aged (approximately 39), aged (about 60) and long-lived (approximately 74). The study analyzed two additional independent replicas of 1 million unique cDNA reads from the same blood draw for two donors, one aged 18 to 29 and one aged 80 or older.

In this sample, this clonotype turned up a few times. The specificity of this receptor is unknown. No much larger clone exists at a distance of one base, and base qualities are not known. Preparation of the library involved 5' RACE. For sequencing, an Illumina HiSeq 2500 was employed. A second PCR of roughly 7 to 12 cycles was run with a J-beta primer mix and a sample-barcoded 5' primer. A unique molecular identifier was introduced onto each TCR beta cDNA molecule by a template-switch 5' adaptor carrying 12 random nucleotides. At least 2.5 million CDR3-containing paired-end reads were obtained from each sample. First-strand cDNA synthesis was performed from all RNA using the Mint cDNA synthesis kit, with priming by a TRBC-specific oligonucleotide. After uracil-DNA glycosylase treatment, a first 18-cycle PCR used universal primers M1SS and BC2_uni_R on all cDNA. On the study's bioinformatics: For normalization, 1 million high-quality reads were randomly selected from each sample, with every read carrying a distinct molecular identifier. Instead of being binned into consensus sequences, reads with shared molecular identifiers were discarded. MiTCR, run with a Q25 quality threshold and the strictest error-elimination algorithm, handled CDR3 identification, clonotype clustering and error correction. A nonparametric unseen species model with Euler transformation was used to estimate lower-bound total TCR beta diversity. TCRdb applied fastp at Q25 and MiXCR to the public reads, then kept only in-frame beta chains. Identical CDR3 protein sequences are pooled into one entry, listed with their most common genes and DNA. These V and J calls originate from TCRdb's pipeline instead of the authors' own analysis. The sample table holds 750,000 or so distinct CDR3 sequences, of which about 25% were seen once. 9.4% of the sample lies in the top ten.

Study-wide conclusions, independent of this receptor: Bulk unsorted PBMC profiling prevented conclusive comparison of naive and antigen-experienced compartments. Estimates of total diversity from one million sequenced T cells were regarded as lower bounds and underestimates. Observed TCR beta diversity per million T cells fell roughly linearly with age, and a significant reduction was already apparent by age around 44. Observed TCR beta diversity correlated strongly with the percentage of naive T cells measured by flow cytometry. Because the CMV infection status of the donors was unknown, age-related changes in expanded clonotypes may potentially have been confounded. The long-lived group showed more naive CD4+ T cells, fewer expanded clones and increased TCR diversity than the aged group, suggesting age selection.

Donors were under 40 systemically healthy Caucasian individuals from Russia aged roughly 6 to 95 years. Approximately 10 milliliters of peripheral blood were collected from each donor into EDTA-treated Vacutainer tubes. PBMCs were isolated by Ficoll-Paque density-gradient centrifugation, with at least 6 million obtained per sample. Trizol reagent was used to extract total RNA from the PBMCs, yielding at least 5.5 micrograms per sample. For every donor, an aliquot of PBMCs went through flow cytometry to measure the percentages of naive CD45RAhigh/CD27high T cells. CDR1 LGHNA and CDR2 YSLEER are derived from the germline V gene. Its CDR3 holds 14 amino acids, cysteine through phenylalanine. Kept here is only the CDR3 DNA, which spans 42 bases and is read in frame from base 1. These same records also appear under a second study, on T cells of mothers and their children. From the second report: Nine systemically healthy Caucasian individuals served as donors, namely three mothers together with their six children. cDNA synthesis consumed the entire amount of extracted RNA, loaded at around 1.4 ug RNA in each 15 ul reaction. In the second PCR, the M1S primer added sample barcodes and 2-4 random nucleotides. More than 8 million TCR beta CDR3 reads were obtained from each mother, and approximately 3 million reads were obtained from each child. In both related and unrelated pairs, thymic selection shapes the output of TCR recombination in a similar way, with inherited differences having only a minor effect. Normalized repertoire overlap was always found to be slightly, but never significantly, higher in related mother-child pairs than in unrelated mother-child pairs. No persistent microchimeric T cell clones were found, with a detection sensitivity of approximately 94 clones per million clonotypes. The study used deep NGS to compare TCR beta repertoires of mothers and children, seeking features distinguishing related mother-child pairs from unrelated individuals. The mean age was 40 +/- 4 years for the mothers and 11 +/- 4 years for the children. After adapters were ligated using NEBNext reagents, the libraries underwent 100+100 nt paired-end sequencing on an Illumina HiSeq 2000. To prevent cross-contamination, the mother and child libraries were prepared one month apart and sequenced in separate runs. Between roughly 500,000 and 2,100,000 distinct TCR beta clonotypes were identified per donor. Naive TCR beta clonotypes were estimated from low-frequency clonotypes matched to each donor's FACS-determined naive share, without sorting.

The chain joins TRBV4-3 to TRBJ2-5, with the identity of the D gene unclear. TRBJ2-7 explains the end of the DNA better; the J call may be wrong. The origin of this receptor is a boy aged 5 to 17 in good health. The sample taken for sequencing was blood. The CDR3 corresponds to CASSQEVMAYEQYF. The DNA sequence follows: TGCGCCAGCAGCCAAGAGGTTATGGCTTACGAGCAGTACTTC.